The table lists the clone carrying this TCR beta chain with a few counts. The target antigen is unknown. Treatment noted: roughly ten-day PBMC culture with coronavirus spike peptide pools or control peptides (ViraFEST assay). Sequenced with the Oncomine TCR Beta short-read assay was DNA taken from cultured CD4+ T cells. From cultured CD4+ T cells, genomic DNA was extracted. TCRdb fed the PCR reads into MiXCR, producing one record per CDR3 protein. The sample consists of around 15,000 distinct CDR3 sequences, over 45% of them appearing once. The data derive from a study of vaccination and CD4 T cells after COVID-19. Study-level findings and limits: Only after vaccination were a median about 87% of convalescents' reactive clones seen.

Sample: CD4+ T cells from blood, cultured in vitro, taken before SARS-CoV-2 vaccination. This receptor was obtained from a human donor who had recovered from COVID-19.

As DNA, the CDR3 is TGTGCCAGCAGCTTGGCCGGGACACCCTCCTACGAGCAGTACTTC. Residues: CASSLAGTPSYEQYF. This chain joins TRBV11-3 and TRBJ2-7; tentative D call: TRBD1 (6 bases). The CDR3 loop spans 15 amino acids. CDR1 SGHNT and CDR2 YENEEA come from the germline V gene. Trimming shortened V by 3 bases and J by 0 bases, and 12 bases separated the two germline ends.